The 17 T cell receptor beta chains reported below all come from one sample, sequenced in a study of T cell changes during pregnancy in multiple sclerosis. Sequencing was performed with immunoSEQ multiplex PCR; in TCRdb, only in-frame clones are kept and a portion is missing. The sample has about 59,000 clones; 90% to 95% are singletons. The specimen was CD8+ T cells from peripheral blood mononuclear cells, collected after pregnancy. Source of these receptors: a female donor with multiple sclerosis, enrolled in a pregnancy study.

The chain carries TRBV11-2 and TRBJ2-1, with 9 bases lining up with TRBD1. Germline V lookup: CDR1 SGHAT, CDR2 FQNNGV. V gave up 3 bases and J gave up 5 bases; unmatched junction bases: 8. There are 16 residues in the CDR3. This CDR3 is CASSFTGGAGDNEQFF. The CDR3 coding sequence is TGTGCCAGCAGCTTTACAGGGGGCGCGGGGGACAATGAGCAGTTCTTC.

The V and J genes are TRBV6-1 and TRBJ2-5; D possibly corresponds to TRBD1 (6 bases). With 2 bases removed from V and 5 bases from J, the gap between germline ends came to 9 bases. The CDR3 contains 13 residues. In germline, CDR1 is MNHNS, CDR2 SASEGT. The CDR3 coding sequence is TGTGCCAGCAGTGAAAACAGGGTGGAGACCCAGTACTTC. This sequence encodes CASSENRVETQYF.

The V and J genes are TRBV27 and TRBJ1-1, with 7 bases identical to TRBD1. The J segment lost 0 bases and the V segment lost 7 bases, leaving 2 bases of the junction unmatched. CDR3 length: 13 residues. The V gene's germline CDR1 is MNHEY and CDR2 SMNVEV (reference sequence). DNA for the CDR3: TGTGCCAGCACGGGACAGCTGAACACTGAAGCTTTCTTT. Residues: CASTGQLNTEAFF.

A remark on this clone: One junction end does not reproduce the germline sequence, and a read error may be involved. The chain links TRBV6-1 to TRBJ1-1, with D unresolved. This CDR3 comprises 12 residues. Per the germline V gene, CDR1 is MNHNS and CDR2 is SASEGT. CDR3 in DNA: TGTGCCAGCAGTGAGGCCATGGGATACTCGGGATTT. It is translated as CASSEAMGYSGF.

V usage is TRBV4-3 and J usage is TRBJ1-1; the D is unclear. The CDR3 is 15 residues long. V was cut by 0 bases and J by 6 bases, with 14 bases left in between. Looked up from germline, CDR1 is LGHNA and CDR2 is YSLEER. The CDR3 bases are TGCGCCAGCAGCCAAGAGATGGCGGCCGGGGCTGAAGCTTTCTTT. Translating gives CASSQEMAAGAEAFF.

The chain links TRBV27 to TRBJ2-7; D perhaps matches TRBD1 (6 bases). The CDR3 loop spans 14 amino acids. V was cut by 4 bases and J by 3 bases, with 13 bases left in between. Germline assignment: CDR1 MNHEY and CDR2 SMNVEV (reference sequence). For the CDR3, the DNA is TGTGCCAGCAGTTATCTTGACAGGATCTACGAGCAGTACTTC. Amino acid sequence: CASSYLDRIYEQYF.

V usage is TRBV7-3 and J usage is TRBJ2-1; D is perhaps TRBD2 (6 bases). CDR1 is SGHTA, CDR2 FQGTGA, per germline. The V gene lost 5 bases and the J gene lost 6 bases, with 17 bases spanning the gap. The CDR3 covers 15 residues. The CDR3: CASSPTTAGSNEQFF. CDR3 in DNA: TGTGCCAGCAGCCCGACTACGGCGGGATCCAATGAGCAGTTCTTC.

The chain is built from TRBV23-1 and TRBJ2-7, with 8 bases identical to TRBD1. TRBV23-1 is placed among ORFs of uncertain function. The length of the CDR3 is 17 residues. V was pared by 0 bases and J by 3 bases, with 10 bases of the junction left unmatched. CDR3 sequence (DNA): TGCGCCAGCAGTCAATCGGGGTCGACAGGGGTCTTCTACGAGCAGTACTTC. It yields the protein CASSQSGSTGVFYEQYF.

The chain uses TRBV27 and TRBJ2-5; 15 bases fit TRBD2. CDR3 size: 18 residues. Germline CDR1 MNHEY, CDR2 SMNVEV (reference sequence). V gave up 5 bases and J gave up 2 bases; unmatched junction bases: 9. The CDR3 nucleotides are TGTGCCAGCAGTCAAGGGACTAGCGGGAGGAAGCGACAAGAGACCCAGTACTTC. Protein sequence: CASSQGTSGRKRQETQYF.

CDR3 DNA: TGTGCCAGCAGTAATCTAGCCGGCACAGATACGCAGTATTTT. Its protein is CASSNLAGTDTQYF. The rearrangement links TRBV25-1 to TRBJ2-3, with a weak D call TRBD2 (5 bases). Trimming removed 5 bases from V and 1 base from J, with 10 bases in between. The V gene's germline CDR1 is MGHDK and CDR2 SYGVNS. The length of the CDR3 is 14 residues.

This chain uses TRBV4-1 with TRBJ2-7; TRBD2 is a possible D gene (7 bases). The length of the CDR3 is 15 residues. Germline V gene lookup returns CDR1 MGHRA and CDR2 YSYEKL. The V and J ends lost 4 bases and 4 bases respectively, with 17 bases between them. In DNA, the CDR3 is TGCGCCAGCAGCCCAGAGGGGGGGCTAGGATACGAGCAGTACTTC. Translation gives CASSPEGGLGYEQYF.

This clone is a singleton in its sample. This rearrangement joins TRBV6-1 to TRBJ2-4; D possibly corresponds to TRBD2 (5 bases). This CDR3 spans 17 amino acids. Deletions cut 0 bases from V and 5 bases from J, with 17 bases between. CDR1 and CDR2 (germline): MNHNS, SASEGT. In DNA form, the CDR3 reads TGTGCCAGCAGTGAAGCGCACGGGGTGTGGGTTGAAAACATTCAGTACTTC. It specifies CASSEAHGVWVENIQYF.

The chain carries TRBV6-1 and TRBJ1-5, with 7 bases aligning to TRBD1. Germline V gene sequence: CDR1 MNHNS, CDR2 SASEGT. The V and J ends lost 0 bases and 6 bases, in that order; junction bases with no gene match: 8. This CDR3 comprises 16 residues. For the CDR3, the DNA is TGTGCCAGCAGTGAAGCCCAGGGGGTAGGCGGTCAGCCCCAGCATTTT. Translating gives CASSEAQGVGGQPQHF.

The V and J genes are TRBV5-1 and TRBJ2-1; TRBD2 might be the D (6 bases). Trimming took 7 bases from V and 3 from J, leaving 14 bases between them. Germline CDR1 and CDR2: SGHRS and YFSETQ. This CDR3 has 14 residues. CDR3 in DNA: TGCGCCAGCCTAGGTGGGGGGAGCTACAATGAGCAGTTCTTC. Translation gives CASLGGGSYNEQFF.

As concerns this clone: The same CDR3 also results from other DNA sequences found in this sample. The chain links TRBV19 to TRBJ2-7; the D is unclear. The CDR3 covers 12 residues. CDR1 and CDR2 from the germline V gene are LNHDA and SQIVND (reference sequence). Trimming pared 5 bases from V and 3 bases from J, leaving 8 bases between. The CDR3 region is CASSPGGYEQYF. Written as DNA, the CDR3 is TGTGCCAGTAGTCCCGGCGGCTACGAGCAGTACTTC. The whole variable domain, remainder taken from reference TRBV19 and TRBJ2-7, is DGGITQSPKYLFRKEGQNVTLSCEQNLNHDAMYWYRQDPGQGLRLIYYSQIVNDFQKGDIAEGYSVSREKKESFPLTVTSAQKNPTAFYLCASSPGGYEQYFGPGTRLTVT.

The chain joins TRBV4-2 to TRBJ2-7; TRBD1 matches 7 bases. With 1 base clipped from V and 2 bases from J, the junction kept 5 bases outside the gene matches. CDR1 LGHNA and CDR2 YNFKEQ come from the germline V gene. The CDR3 consists of 15 residues. CDR3 protein: CASSQGSGTAYEQYF. The CDR3 DNA reads TGTGCCAGCAGCCAAGGGTCCGGGACAGCCTACGAGCAGTACTTC.

V is TRBV27 and J is TRBJ1-1, with D tentatively TRBD1 (5 bases). Trimming took 6 bases from V and 0 from J, leaving 11 bases between them. The CDR3 is 14 residues long. Germline V lookup: CDR1 MNHEY, CDR2 SMNVEV (reference sequence). The CDR3 loop is CASSLQVLNTEAFF. CDR3 in DNA: TGTGCCAGCAGCTTACAGGTCTTGAACACTGAAGCTTTCTTT.